This TCR beta chain was documented in a study of T cells in tuberculosis. Cells were sorted from thawed PBMC rested overnight and stained with GMM-loaded CD1B tetramer, viability dye and anti-CD3. C32 glucose monomycolate from Rhodococcus equi was loaded onto the CD1B tetramers. Germline CDR1 reads MNHEY; CDR2 reads SVGAGI. Trimming stripped 2 bases from V and 6 bases from J, with 8 bases between. This CDR3 spans 14 amino acids. This table comes from immunoSEQ multiplex PCR, and its TCRdb copy is limited to in-frame clones, with some not included. The repertoire holds approximately 88,000 clones, with roughly 93% as singletons.

The sequence came from an adult woman with latent tuberculosis. The source material was CD1b-GMM tetramer-negative cells sorted from PBMCs. The chain is built from TRBV6-5 and TRBJ1-6; D remains unclear. The CDR3 region is CASSYKGGNSPLHF. CDR3 DNA sequence: TGTGCCAGCAGTTACAAAGGCGGTAATTCACCCCTCCACTTT.